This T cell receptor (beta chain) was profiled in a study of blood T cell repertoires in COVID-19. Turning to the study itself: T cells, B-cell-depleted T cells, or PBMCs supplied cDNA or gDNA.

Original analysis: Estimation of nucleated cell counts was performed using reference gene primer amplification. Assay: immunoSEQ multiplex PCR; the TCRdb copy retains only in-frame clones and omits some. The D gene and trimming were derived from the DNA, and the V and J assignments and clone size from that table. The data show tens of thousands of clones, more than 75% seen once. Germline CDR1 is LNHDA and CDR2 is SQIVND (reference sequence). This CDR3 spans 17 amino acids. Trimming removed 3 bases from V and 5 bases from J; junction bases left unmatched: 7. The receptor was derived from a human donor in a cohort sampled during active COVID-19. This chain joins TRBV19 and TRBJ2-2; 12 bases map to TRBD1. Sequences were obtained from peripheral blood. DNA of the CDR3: TGTGCCAGTAGTATTGGGACAGGGGGCGCTCGGACCGGGGAGCTGTTTTTT. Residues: CASSIGTGGARTGELFF.